This TCR beta chain was profiled in a study of cytomegalovirus exposure and HLA in healthy donors. The overall study: HLA-typed donors were the source of tens of millions of unique TCRs held in an early data release.

Amplification used 60 Vbeta primers and 13 Jbeta primers. The table came from immunoSEQ multiplex PCR; TCRdb's copy has only in-frame clones and leaves some out. The table includes roughly 88,000 clones, about two thirds detected once. Germline V gene lookup returns CDR1 SGHRS and CDR2 YFSETQ. The CDR3 covers 13 residues. Germline trimming cut 7 bases from V and 2 bases from J; bases unmatched to any gene: 4. Input material: PBMCs. The clonotype comes from a man aged 50 or older in good health and CMV-seronegative. The chain recombines TRBV5-1 with TRBJ2-3, with 7 nucleotides matching TRBD1. The CDR3: CASGGQSTDTQYF. The CDR3 nucleotides are TGCGCCAGCGGGGGACAGTCCACAGATACGCAGTATTTT.